This T cell receptor beta chain was sequenced in a study of T-cell reconstitution after alpha-beta-depleted transplantation in children. Regarding the study as a whole: High day-60 TCRbeta diversity in some patients came from surviving recipient T cells and thymic progenitors. At one year after transplant, newly produced T cells mostly accounted for T-cell counts and diversity. By about two months after transplant, alpha-beta T cells reportedly arose from several hundred graft clones that had expanded.

Losses at the gene ends were 7 bases for V and 2 bases for J; bases not matched to a gene: 7. Germline assignment: CDR1 MNHEY and CDR2 SVGAGI. The CDR3 has 15 residues. Unique molecular identifiers were incorporated when the TCRbeta library was constructed. TCRdb reprocessed the PCR reads with MiXCR, giving one entry per CDR3 protein. The table has about 980,000 distinct CDR3 sequences, around 30% seen once; the top ten hold 25% to 35%. This clonotype has only a few counts. No antigen is known for it. This TCR was sampled from a boy younger than two who had a stem cell transplant for SCID, so the T cells may come from the graft donor. The material sequenced was PBMCs, mostly from graft donor cells, taken 360 days after TCRalphabeta/CD19-depleted stem cell transplant. This sequence joins TRBV6-5 and TRBJ2-2, with TRBD1 matching over 7 bases. CDR3 loop: CASNWGTANTGELFF. The DNA for the CDR3 is TGTGCCAGCAATTGGGGGACAGCTAACACCGGGGAGCTGTTTTTT.